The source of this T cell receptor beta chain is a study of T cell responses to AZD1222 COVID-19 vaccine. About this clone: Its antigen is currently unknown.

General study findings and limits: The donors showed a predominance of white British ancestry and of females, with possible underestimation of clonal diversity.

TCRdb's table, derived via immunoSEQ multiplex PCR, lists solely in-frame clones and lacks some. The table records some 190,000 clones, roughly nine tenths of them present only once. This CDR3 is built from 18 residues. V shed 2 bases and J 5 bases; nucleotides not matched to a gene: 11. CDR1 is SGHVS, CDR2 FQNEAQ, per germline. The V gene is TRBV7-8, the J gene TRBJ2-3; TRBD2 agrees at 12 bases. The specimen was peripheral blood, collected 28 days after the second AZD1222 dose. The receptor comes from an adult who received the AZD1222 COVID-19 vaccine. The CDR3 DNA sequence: TGTGCCAGCAGCTTATATCGATCTAGCGGGGGGGTAGGAGATACGCAGTATTTT. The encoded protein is CASSLYRSSGGVGDTQYF. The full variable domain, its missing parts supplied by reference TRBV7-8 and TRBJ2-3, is GAGVSQSPRYKVAKRGQDVALRCDPISGHVSLFWYQQALGQGPEFLTYFQNEAQLDKSGLPSDRFFAERPEGSVSTLKIQRTQQEDSAVYLCASSLYRSSGGVGDTQYFGPGTRLTVL.